This TCR beta chain is drawn from a study of T cells in localized non-small cell lung cancer. Study outcomes and limitations: Because sequencing included only one region (of the tumor), heterogeneity remains possible. Among blood samples, higher T cell density accompanied longer overall survival. In adjacent lung appeared a median around 62 of the top 100 tumor clones. Measurement of T cell clonality placed uninvolved adjacent lung highest, above the level in tumor.

About this clone itself: Its specificity is not known.

The method was immunoSEQ multiplex PCR; TCRdb's version includes in-frame clones alone and lacks a portion of them. The profile shows about 21,000 clones, approximately 88% of them singletons. Germline lookup yields CDR1 KGHSH and CDR2 LQKENI. The CDR3 sequence is 17 residues long. After removal of 1 base from V and 2 bases from J, the junction contained 6 bases not matched to a gene. The chain recombines TRBV18 with TRBJ2-3; 10 nucleotides agree with TRBD2. This receptor was taken from a male donor at least 60 years old with stage II lung adenocarcinoma. This material consisted of peripheral blood mononuclear cells, taken before any cancer treatment. CDR3 coding DNA: TGTGCCAGCTCACCACTTGCACTAGCGGGGTTCACAGATACGCAGTATTTT. Amino acid sequence: CASSPLALAGFTDTQYF.